The entry that follows covers one T cell receptor (beta chain) sequence. The specificity of this receptor is unknown. There are no base qualities to consult, and no much larger clone falls within one base. The method behind the library was the immunoSEQ multiplex PCR assay. Rearranged TCR beta chain sequences were amplified using the hsTCRB Kit according to the manufacturer's protocol. An Illumina MiSeq was used to sequence the TCRB libraries. The original pipeline was this. Demultiplexing, trimming and gene mapping were performed with the kit vendor's proprietary platform. TCRdb carries this immuneACCESS record with in-frame sequences only. Its versions omit some clonotypes, under half of them owing to an unresolved V gene in the studies checked, with the rest unexplained. The V and J calls and the clone size are those of that table, but D and trimming were determined from the DNA. The sample yields approximately 61,000 clones; about four fifths were counted once. More than 5.5% of the sample comes from the top ten.

This sample is part of a study of a mutant IDH1 vaccine in newly diagnosed glioma (dated by TCRdb to the early 2020s). At the level of the whole study: Eight vaccinations were administered to patients in weeks 1, 3, 5, 7, 11, 15, 19 and 23, corresponding to visits V03 through V10. In the chemotherapy-containing groups, vaccination started alongside temozolomide cycles, whereas in patients who had radiotherapy alone it started 4-6 weeks after radiotherapy. Of the 30 to 35 treated patients, around 62% were male and about 40% were female, and a mean age of approximately 40 years was recorded. Before enrollment, patients had received standard therapy of radiotherapy alone, temozolomide alone, or radiochemotherapy with temozolomide; most received the combination. Peripheral blood samples were drawn at six visits, namely V03 (baseline), V05, V07, V10, V12 and V13. For exploratory analyses, longitudinal TCRB deep sequencing was carried out in roughly 23 treated patients wherever samples were available. Results and caveats for the whole study, not just this receptor: Availability determined which PBMC samples were chosen for TCRB deep sequencing. The authors stated that sample limitations prevented analyses of patient blood samples from being reproduced. Changes in the top peripheral T cell clonotypes picked up by TCRB sequencing did not appear to be linked to pseudoprogression. Vaccine-induced immune responses across multiple MHC alleles were detected in about 93% of patients.

V is trimmed back by 5 bases and J by 6 bases, and the junction contains 6 bases that no gene match accounts for. The CDR3 contains 13 residues, cysteine and phenylalanine counted. Only CDR3 DNA is held: 39 bases, read in frame from base 1. The germline V gene specifies SNHLY as CDR1 and FYNNEI as CDR2. The time point label on this specimen signifies: week 11, during vaccination. Every vaccine dose consisted of 300 ug of a 20-mer mutant IDH1 peptide in Montanide, administered subcutaneously together with topical imiquimod. All donors had newly diagnosed IDH1-mutant astrocytomas of WHO grade 3 or 4 that showed loss of nuclear ATRX. The samples were drawn from NOA16, a multicentre, single-arm, open-label phase I trial in Germany that tested a mutant IDH1 peptide vaccine in humans for the first time. The DNeasy Blood and Tissue Kit was used to extract genomic DNA from EDTA blood for TCRB sequencing.

Sequenced material: PBMCs, taken from a glioma patient whose treatment included an IDH1 peptide vaccine. The receptor was isolated from a man aged 50-60 years with glioma. Here the chain combines TRBV2 and TRBJ1-2, with TRBD1 identical over 7 junction bases. The nucleotide sequence is given as TGTGCCAGCAGTCTGACAGGGACCGATGGCTACACCTTC. Its translation reads: CASSLTGTDGYTF.